This TCR beta chain was recorded in a study of cytomegalovirus exposure and HLA in healthy donors. The germline CDR1 and CDR2 sequences are KGHSH and LQKENI. The CDR3 totals 15 residues. V shed 4 bases and J shed 2 bases, with 13 bases lying between them. The donors comprised healthy bone marrow donors. Primers for the PCR totalled 60 Vbeta and 13 Jbeta. Generated by immunoSEQ multiplex PCR, the TCRdb table keeps only in-frame clones and is missing some. The profile shows about 170,000 clones, roughly 83% of them singletons. This chain uses TRBV18 with TRBJ2-3; the D gene is possibly TRBD2 (5 bases). This TCR was recovered from a boy aged 2 to 10 in good health and CMV-seronegative. The sequencing input was PBMCs. This CDR3 is CASSREKSDTDTQYF. CDR3 DNA sequence: TGTGCCAGCTCACGGGAGAAGTCTGACACAGATACGCAGTATTTT.